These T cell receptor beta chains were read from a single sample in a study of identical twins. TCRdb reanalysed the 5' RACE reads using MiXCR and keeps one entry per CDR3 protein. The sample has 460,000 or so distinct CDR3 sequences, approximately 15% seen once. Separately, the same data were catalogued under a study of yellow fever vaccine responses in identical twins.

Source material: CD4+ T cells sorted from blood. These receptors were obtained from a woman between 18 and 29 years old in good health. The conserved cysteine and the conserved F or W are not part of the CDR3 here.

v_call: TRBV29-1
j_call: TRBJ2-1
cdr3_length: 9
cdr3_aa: SATLDREQF

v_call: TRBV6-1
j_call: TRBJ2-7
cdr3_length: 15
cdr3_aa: ASSRRDRTGRVGEQY

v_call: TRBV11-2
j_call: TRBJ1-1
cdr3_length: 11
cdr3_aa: ASSSRRDTEAF

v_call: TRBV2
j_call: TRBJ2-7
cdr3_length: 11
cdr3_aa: ASRRDRGYEQY

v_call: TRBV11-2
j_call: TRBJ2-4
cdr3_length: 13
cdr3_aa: ASSLAGGSKNIQY

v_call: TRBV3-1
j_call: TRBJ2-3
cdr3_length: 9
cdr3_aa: ASSRGDTQY

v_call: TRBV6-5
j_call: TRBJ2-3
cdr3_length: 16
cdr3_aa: ASSYPTSTSGRPDTQY

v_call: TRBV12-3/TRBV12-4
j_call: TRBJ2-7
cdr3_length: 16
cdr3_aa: ARSLASTGLAGFNEQY

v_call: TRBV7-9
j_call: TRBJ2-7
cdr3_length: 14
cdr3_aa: ASSLKTGHLSYEQY

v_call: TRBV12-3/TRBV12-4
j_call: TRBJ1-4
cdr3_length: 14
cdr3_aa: ASSLDRATTNEKLF

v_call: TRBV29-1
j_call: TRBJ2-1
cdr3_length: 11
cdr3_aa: SAPLQGGVEQF

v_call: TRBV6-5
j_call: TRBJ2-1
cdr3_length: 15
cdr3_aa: ASSYSSGGATYNEQF

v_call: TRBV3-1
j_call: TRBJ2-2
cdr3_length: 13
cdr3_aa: ASSQGIIATGELF

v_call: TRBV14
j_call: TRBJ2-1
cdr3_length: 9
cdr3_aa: ASSQGAEQF

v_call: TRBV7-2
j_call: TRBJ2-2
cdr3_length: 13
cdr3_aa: ASSLPQGGTGELF

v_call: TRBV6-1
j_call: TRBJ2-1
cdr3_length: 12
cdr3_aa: ASSDPGWYNEQF

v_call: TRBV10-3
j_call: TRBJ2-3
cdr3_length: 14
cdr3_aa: AIGRRAGGPTDTQY

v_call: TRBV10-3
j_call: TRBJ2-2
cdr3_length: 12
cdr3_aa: AITSGANTGELF

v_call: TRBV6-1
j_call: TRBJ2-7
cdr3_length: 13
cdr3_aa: ASTMTSFEIHEQY

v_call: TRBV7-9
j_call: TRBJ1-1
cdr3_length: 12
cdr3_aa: ASRTGTGNTEAF

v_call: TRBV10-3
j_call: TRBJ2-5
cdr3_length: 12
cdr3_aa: AISDYRREETQY

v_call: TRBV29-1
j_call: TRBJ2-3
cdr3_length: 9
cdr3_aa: SPISGNTQY

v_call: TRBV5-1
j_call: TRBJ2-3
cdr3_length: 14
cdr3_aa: ASSPPNQGYTDTQY

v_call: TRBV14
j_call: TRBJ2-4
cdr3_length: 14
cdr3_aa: ASSLGAQLAKNIQY

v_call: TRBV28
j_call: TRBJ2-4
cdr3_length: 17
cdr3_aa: ASSHTRDRGILRQNIQY

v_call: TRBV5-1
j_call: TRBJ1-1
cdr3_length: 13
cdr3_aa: ASSLSGGINTEAF

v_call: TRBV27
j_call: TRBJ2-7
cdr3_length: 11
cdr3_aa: ASKAGVGYEQY

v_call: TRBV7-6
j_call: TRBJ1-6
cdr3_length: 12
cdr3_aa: ASSLDPVGAPLH

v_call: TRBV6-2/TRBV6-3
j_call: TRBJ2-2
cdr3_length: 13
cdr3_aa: ASSSPGQGTGELF

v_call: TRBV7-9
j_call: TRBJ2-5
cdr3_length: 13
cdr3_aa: ASSFSGGSGETQY

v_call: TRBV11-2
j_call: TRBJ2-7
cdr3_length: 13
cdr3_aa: ASSPRVRSSYEQY

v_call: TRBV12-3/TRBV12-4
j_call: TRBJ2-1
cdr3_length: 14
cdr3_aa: ASSPLSGRSYNEQF

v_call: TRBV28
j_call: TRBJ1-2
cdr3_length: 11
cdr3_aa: ASSNRPAYGYT

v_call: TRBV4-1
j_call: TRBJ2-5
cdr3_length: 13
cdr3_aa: ASSQEGQGAKTQY

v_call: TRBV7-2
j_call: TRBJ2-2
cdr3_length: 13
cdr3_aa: ASSLTGLGVGELF

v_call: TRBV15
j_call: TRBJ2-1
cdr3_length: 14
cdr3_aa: ATSRDKVAGGNEQF

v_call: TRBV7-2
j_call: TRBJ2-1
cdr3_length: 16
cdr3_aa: ASSLAGRGQGRYNEQF

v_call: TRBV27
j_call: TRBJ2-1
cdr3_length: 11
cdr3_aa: ASTTGVHNEQF

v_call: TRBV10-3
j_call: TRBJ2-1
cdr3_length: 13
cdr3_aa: ASSRGGGAYNEQF

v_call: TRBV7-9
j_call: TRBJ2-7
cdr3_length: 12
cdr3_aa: ASSALAGPYEQY

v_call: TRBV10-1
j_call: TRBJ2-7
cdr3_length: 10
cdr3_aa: ASSELDNEQY

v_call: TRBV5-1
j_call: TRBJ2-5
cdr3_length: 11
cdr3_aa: ASSSGQDQTQY

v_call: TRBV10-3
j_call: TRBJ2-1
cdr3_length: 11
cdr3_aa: AIRSTGVNEQF

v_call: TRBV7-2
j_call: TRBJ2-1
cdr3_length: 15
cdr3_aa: ASSSISGSSNNDEQF

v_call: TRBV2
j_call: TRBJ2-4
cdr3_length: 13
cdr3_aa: ASSDPSGRGNIQY

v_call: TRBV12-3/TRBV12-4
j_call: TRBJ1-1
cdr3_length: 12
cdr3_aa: ASSLTGAMAEAF

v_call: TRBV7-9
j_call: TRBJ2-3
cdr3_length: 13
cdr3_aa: ASSLGQGTTDTQY

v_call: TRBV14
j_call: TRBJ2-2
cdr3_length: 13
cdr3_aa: ASSDLRAGFGELF

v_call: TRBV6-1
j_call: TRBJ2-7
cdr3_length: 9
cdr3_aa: ASTEGREQY